The sequence of this TCR beta chain was determined in a study of T cell repertoires in cytomegalovirus infection. The wider study: Indications of both CMV infection and matching HLA type were provided by public TCR beta signatures.

TCRdb passed the reads through MiXCR, listing each CDR3 protein once. The data show 310,000 or so distinct CDR3 sequences, around 9.6% seen once. This clonotype turned up a few times. The CDR3 contains 12 residues. The germline gives CDR1 DFQATT, CDR2 SNEGSKA (reference sequence). With V trimmed by 5 bases and J by 1 base, 0 bases remained unmatched. Input material: PBMCs. The chain combines TRBV20-1 with TRBJ2-7; 9 bases are a match to TRBD1. This clonotype originated in a human donor in good health (CMV status not recorded). Some clones in this sample may be carry-over from other donors' samples. The CDR3 bases are TGCAGTGCTGGACAGGGGTCCTACGAGCAGTACTTC. This sequence encodes CSAGQGSYEQYF.